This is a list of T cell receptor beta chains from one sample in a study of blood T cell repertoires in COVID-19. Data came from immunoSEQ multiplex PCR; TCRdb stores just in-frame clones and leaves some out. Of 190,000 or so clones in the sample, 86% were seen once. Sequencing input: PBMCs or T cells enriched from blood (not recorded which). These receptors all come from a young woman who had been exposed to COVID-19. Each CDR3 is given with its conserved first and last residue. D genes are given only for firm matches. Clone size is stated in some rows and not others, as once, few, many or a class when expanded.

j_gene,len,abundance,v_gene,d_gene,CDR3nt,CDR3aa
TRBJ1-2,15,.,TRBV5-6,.,TGTGCCAGCAGCCGGGGAAGGGGGATGAACTATGGCTACACCTTC,CASSRGRGMNYGYTF
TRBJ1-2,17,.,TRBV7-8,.,TGTGCCAGCAGCCCGTTAGATCCCCACAGGGTGAACTATGGCTACACCTTC,CASSPLDPHRVNYGYTF
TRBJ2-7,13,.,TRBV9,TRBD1,TGTGCCAGCAGTGGAGGGGACAGGGCGGTGCAGTACTTC,CASSGGDRAVQYF
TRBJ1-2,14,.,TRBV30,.,TGTGCCTGGAGTGTACTCCACAGGGTTGAAGGCTACACCTTC,CAWSVLHRVEGYTF
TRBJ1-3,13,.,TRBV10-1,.,TGCGCCAGCAGGGACAGCTCTGGAAACACCATATATTTT,CASRDSSGNTIYF
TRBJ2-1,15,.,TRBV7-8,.,TGTGCCAGCAGCCACCCCGGGATCCGCCTCGGGGAGCAGTTCTTC,CASSHPGIRLGEQFF
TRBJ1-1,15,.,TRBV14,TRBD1,TGTGCCAGCAGCCAACGCCGGGACAGGGGCACTGAAGCTTTCTTT,CASSQRRDRGTEAFF
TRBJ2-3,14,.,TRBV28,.,TGTGCCAGCAGTACAGGATGGGGCACAGATACGCAGTATTTT,CASSTGWGTDTQYF
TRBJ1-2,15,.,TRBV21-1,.,TGTGCCAGCAGCAAAAGAGCCCGCCGTAACTATGGCTACACCTTC,CASSKRARRNYGYTF
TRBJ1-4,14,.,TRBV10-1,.,TGCGCCAGCAGTGAGGGCCAGGGGCCTGAAAAACTGTTTTTT,CASSEGQGPEKLFF
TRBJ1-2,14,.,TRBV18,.,TGTGCCAGCTCACCATCGGAGGAATTCTATGGCTACACCTTC,CASSPSEEFYGYTF
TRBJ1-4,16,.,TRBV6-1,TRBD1,TGTGCCAGCAGTGGGTATCCGGGACAGGGGAGTGAAAAACTGTTTTTT,CASSGYPGQGSEKLFF
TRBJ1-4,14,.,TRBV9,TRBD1,TGTGCCAGCAGCCCAGGGGGCTCTAATGAAAAACTGTTTTTT,CASSPGGSNEKLFF
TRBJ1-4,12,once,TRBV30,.,TGTGGTACTTCAGGGGCAGCAGAAAAACTGTTTTTT,CGTSGAAEKLFF
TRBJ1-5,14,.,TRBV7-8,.,TGTGCCAGCAGCTTCAACAGGGCGGATCAGCCCCAGCATTTT,CASSFNRADQPQHF
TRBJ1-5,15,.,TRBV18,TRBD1,TGTGCCAGCTCAGCCAGGGGGCATGACAATCAGCCCCAGCATTTT,CASSARGHDNQPQHF
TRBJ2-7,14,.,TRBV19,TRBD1,TGTGCCAGTAGTATCAGGGGGCAGACGTACGAGCAGTACTTC,CASSIRGQTYEQYF
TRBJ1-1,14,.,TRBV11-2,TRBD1,TGTGCCAGCAGCGCGACAGGGTCGGGGACTGAAGCTTTCTTT,CASSATGSGTEAFF
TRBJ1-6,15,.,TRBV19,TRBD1,TGTGCCAGTAGTGGTCAGGGGGCGAGGAATTCACCCCTCCACTTT,CASSGQGARNSPLHF
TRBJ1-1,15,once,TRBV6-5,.,TGTGCCAGCAAGGGGCCAGGGGCCCCAGACCCGGAAGCTTTCTTT,CASKGPGAPDPEAFF
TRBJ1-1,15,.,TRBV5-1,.,TGCGCCAGCAGCTTGGGAGCGAGGGTGAACACTGAAGCTTTCTTT,CASSLGARVNTEAFF
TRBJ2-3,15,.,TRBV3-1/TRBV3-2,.,TGTGCCAGCAGCCATCCAGCGGATAACACAGATACGCAGTATTTT,CASSHPADNTDTQYF
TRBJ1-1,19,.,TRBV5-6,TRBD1,TGTGCCAGCAGCCACCCCTCCAGGGGGAAGGGGCATGAGAACACTGAAGCTTTCTTT,CASSHPSRGKGHENTEAFF
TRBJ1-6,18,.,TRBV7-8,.,TGTGCCAGCAGTCAATCGGACGGGGGGAGCTCCTATAATTCACCCCTCCACTTT,CASSQSDGGSSYNSPLHF
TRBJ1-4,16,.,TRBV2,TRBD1,TGTGCCAGCAGTGAGCGGAGGCGGGACAGGGGTGAAAAACTGTTTTTT,CASSERRRDRGEKLFF
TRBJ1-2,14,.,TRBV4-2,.,TGTGCCAGCAGCCAAGAAGGGCGGGGGCTGGGCTACACCTTC,CASSQEGRGLGYTF
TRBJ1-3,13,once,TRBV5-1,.,TGCGCCAGCAGCCCGGGGGGGCGAAACACCATATATTTT,CASSPGGRNTIYF
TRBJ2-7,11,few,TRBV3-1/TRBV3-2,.,TGTGCCAGCAGCCTCCATTACGAGCAGTACTTC,CASSLHYEQYF
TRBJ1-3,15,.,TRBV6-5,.,TGTGCCAGCAGGGGACTACAGGGAACTGGAAACACCATATATTTT,CASRGLQGTGNTIYF
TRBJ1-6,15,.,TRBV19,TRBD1,TGTGCCAGTAGTCTTCAGGGGGCGTATAATTCACCCCTCCACTTT,CASSLQGAYNSPLHF
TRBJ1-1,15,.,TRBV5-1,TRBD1,TGCGCCAGCAGCTATACAGGGGGGAGGGTTCTTGAAGCTTTCTTT,CASSYTGGRVLEAFF
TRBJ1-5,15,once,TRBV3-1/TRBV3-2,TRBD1,TGTGCCAGCAGCCCTGGGACAGGAGAAAATCAGCCCCAGCATTTT,CASSPGTGENQPQHF
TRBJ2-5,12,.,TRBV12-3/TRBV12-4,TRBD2,TGTGCCAGCACCCCGGGACTAGCTCGGCAGTACTTC,CASTPGLARQYF
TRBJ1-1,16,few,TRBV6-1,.,TGTGCCAGCAGTGATCTGTTCAGGGCAATGAACACTGAAGCTTTCTTT,CASSDLFRAMNTEAFF
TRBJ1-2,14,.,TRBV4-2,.,TGTGCCAGCAGCCAAGAAAGACAGAGTAGTGGCTACACCTTC,CASSQERQSSGYTF
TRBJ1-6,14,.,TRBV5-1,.,TGCGCCAGCAGTACCCAGGGTGTAGGGTCACCCCTCCACTTT,CASSTQGVGSPLHF
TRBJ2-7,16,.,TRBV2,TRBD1,TGTGCCAGCAGTGTGTCTTTGGGACAGGGGTCCTACGAGCAGTACTTC,CASSVSLGQGSYEQYF
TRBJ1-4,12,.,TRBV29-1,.,TGCAGCGGCGGATTAACTAATGAAAAACTGTTTTTT,CSGGLTNEKLFF
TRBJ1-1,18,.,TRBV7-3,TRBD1,TGTGCCAGCAAAGCAGCCCCACGCCGGGACAGGACGAACACTGAAGCTTTCTTT,CASKAAPRRDRTNTEAFF
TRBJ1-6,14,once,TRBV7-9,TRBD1,TGTGCCAGCAGAGAGACAGGGGATAATTCACCCCTCCACTTT,CASRETGDNSPLHF
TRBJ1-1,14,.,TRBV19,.,TGTGCCAGTAGTATGGCAGGGATGAACACTGAAGCTTTCTTT,CASSMAGMNTEAFF
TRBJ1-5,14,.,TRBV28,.,TGTGCCAGCAGGCCCCTAGACAGCAATCAGCCCCAGCATTTT,CASRPLDSNQPQHF
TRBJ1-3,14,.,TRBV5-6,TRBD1,TGTGCCAGCAGCCAGGGGGGCTCTGGAAACACCATATATTTT,CASSQGGSGNTIYF
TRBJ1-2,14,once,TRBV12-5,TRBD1,TGTGCTAGTGGTTTGGGGCAGGGGGCTAATGGCTACACCTTC,CASGLGQGANGYTF
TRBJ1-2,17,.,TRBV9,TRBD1,TGTGCCAGCAGCGAGCCGACAGGGGGGCCTGATAACTATGGCTACACCTTC,CASSEPTGGPDNYGYTF
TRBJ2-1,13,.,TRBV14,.,TGTGCCAGCAGCCAGCCCCAGGGGTTTCAGCAGTTCTTC,CASSQPQGFQQFF
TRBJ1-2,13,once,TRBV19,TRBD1,TGTGCCAGTAAGGGACAGGGGGACTATGGCTACACCTTC,CASKGQGDYGYTF
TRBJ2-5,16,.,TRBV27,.,TGTGCCAGCACCCCCGCCCCCTCCAGGGGCCAAGAGACCCAGTACTTC,CASTPAPSRGQETQYF
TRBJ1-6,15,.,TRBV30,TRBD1,TGTGCCTGGAGTAATAGGGGGCAAACCGGGACACCCCTCCACTTT,CAWSNRGQTGTPLHF
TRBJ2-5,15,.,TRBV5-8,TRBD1,TGTGCCAGCAGCAAGACAGGGTTTCGTAAAGAGACCCAGTACTTC,CASSKTGFRKETQYF
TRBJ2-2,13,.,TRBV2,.,TGTGCCAGCAGGGCCTTCGGCGGCGGGGAGCTGTTTTTT,CASRAFGGGELFF
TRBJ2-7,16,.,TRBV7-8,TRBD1,TGTGCCAGCAGCTTAGACCCGGGACAGGGACCCTACGAGCAGTACTTC,CASSLDPGQGPYEQYF
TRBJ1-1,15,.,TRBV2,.,TGTGCCAGCAGTGAATTGGGGGGAAGTAACACTGAAGCTTTCTTT,CASSELGGSNTEAFF
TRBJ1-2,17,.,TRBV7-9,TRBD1,TGTGCCAGCAGCTTCTGGGCAGGGGGCGCGAGGAGCTATGGCTACACCTTC,CASSFWAGGARSYGYTF
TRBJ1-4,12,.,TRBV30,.,TGTGCCCTGACCGGAGGGGATGAAAAACTGTTTTTT,CALTGGDEKLFF
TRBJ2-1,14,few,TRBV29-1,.,TGCAGCGTTGATCTCGCCAGTATCTACAATGAGCAGTTCTTC,CSVDLASIYNEQFF
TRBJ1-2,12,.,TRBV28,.,TGTGCCAGCAGTTTGCTCCAGGGTGGCTACACCTTC,CASSLLQGGYTF
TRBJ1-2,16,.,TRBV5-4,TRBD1,TGTGCCAGCAGCTTGGCCGACAGGGGCCTAGACTATGGCTACACCTTC,CASSLADRGLDYGYTF
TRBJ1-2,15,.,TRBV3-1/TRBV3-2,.,TGTGCCAGCAGCCCGGTCAACTCCCGACTCGGGGGCTACACCTTC,CASSPVNSRLGGYTF